The 10 T cell receptor beta chains listed next were all sequenced from one sample in a study of blood T cell repertoires in COVID-19. The table came from immunoSEQ multiplex PCR; TCRdb's copy has only in-frame clones and leaves some out. Seen here are about 53,000 clones, 80% to 90% observed once, and the top ten hold roughly 5.3%. Sequenced sample: peripheral blood. The receptors stem from a man aged 55 to 70 with active COVID-19.

The genes are TRBV5-4 and TRBJ2-1; TRBD2 agrees at 10 bases. Germline-derived CDR1 and CDR2 are SGHNT and YYREEE (reference sequence). The J segment lost 7 bases and the V segment lost 2 bases, leaving 9 bases of the junction unmatched. The CDR3 contains 16 residues. CDR3 in DNA: TGTGCCAGCAGCTTTCCAGCGGGAGGGCCTAATAATGAGCAGTTCTTC. Its protein product is CASSFPAGGPNNEQFF.

J is TRBJ1-6 and V is TRBV7-3; the D gene is possibly TRBD1 (5 bases). V shed 2 bases and J shed 4 bases, with 6 bases lying between them. The CDR3 consists of 14 residues. CDR1 SGHTA and CDR2 FQGTGA come from the germline V gene. The CDR3 DNA sequence: TGTGCCAGCAGCTTACAGGGTTATAATTCACCCCTCCACTTT. This codes for CASSLQGYNSPLHF.

The CDR3 DNA follows: TGTGCCAGCAGCTTCAGGGGTTCCTACGAGCAGTACTTC. It yields the protein CASSFRGSYEQYF. The J gene is TRBJ2-7, the V gene TRBV3-1 (or the pseudogene TRBV3-2), with D perhaps TRBD1 (6 bases). CDR1 and CDR2 from the germline V gene are LGHDT and YNNKEL (reference sequence). There are 13 residues in the CDR3. V lost 5 bases and J 1 base, leaving 9 bases between the germline ends.

The chain links TRBV4-2 to TRBJ1-2; D is ambiguous. Germline CDR1 reads LGHNA; CDR2 reads YNFKEQ. CDR3 length equals 14 residues. V lost 0 bases and J 8 bases, leaving 13 bases between the germline ends. The CDR3 reads CASSQDWSATGYTF. In DNA, the CDR3 is TGTGCCAGCAGCCAAGATTGGTCTGCTACCGGCTACACCTTC.

The chain carries TRBV5-1 and TRBJ2-7, with 8 nucleotides matching TRBD1. The ends lost 4 bases at V and 2 bases at J; junction bases unmatched: 2. This CDR3 has 13 amino acids. Per germline, CDR1 SGHRS and CDR2 YFSETQ. CDR3 sequence reads: CASSRDRPYEQYF. Here the CDR3 DNA reads TGCGCCAGCAGCAGGGACAGGCCCTACGAGCAGTACTTC.

V gene TRBV19 combines with J gene TRBJ1-1, with a possible D match to TRBD1 (6 bases). Trimming removed 6 bases at V and 3 bases at J, with 14 bases between. The CDR3 runs to 14 residues. Per germline, CDR1 LNHDA and CDR2 SQIVND (reference sequence). CDR3 amino acids: CASRQGNMDTEAFF. The CDR3 region has the DNA TGTGCCAGTAGACAGGGAAATATGGACACTGAAGCTTTCTTT. Looking up the rest from reference TRBV19 and TRBJ1-1 gives the full variable domain: DGGITQSPKYLFRKEGQNVTLSCEQNLNHDAMYWYRQDPGQGLRLIYYSQIVNDFQKGDIAEGYSVSREKKESFPLTVTSAQKNPTAFYLCASRQGNMDTEAFFGQGTRLTVV.

This clone came up once. For the CDR3, the DNA is TGTGCCAGCAGCTTAGGCGAGGGAAAAGAAGCTTTCTTT. The encoded protein is CASSLGEGKEAFF. The V call is TRBV7-9, the J call TRBJ1-1; no reliable D call. Looked up from germline, CDR1 is SEHNR and CDR2 is FQNEAQ (reference sequence). The germline V and J ends were trimmed by 1 base and 8 bases, with 11 bases remaining between them. The CDR3 is made up of 13 amino acids. The full variable domain, its missing parts supplied by reference TRBV7-9 and TRBJ1-1, is DTGVSQNPRHKITKRGQNVTFRCDPISEHNRLYWYRQTLGQGPEFLTYFQNEAQLEKSRLLSDRFSAERPKGSFSTLEIQRTEQGDSAMYLCASSLGEGKEAFFGQGTRLTVV.

The CDR3 DNA reads as TGTGCCAGCAGCCAAGGGGATGGGCGGGAGCAGCCCCTGGACAATGAGCAGTTCTTC. This gives the protein CASSQGDGREQPLDNEQFF. This chain connects TRBV3-1 (or the pseudogene TRBV3-2) to TRBJ2-1; 7 nucleotides agree with TRBD2. V lost 1 base to trimming and J lost 5 bases; unmatched junction nucleotides: 17. Per germline, CDR1 LGHDT and CDR2 YNNKEL (reference sequence). This CDR3 is 19 amino acids long.

The genes are TRBV7-2 and TRBJ1-1; D not certain. Germline CDR1 reads SGHTA; CDR2 reads FQGNSA. V lost 11 bases and J 0 bases, leaving 10 bases between the germline ends. This CDR3 comprises 12 residues. The CDR3 coding sequence is TGTGCCTCGGCGAGGGTGAACACTGAAGCTTTCTTT. This translates into CASARVNTEAFF.

The chain recombines TRBV16 with TRBJ1-1; D is possibly TRBD1 (6 bases). There are 14 residues in the CDR3. Trimming pared 1 base from V and 11 bases from J, leaving 17 bases between. CDR1 is KGHSY, CDR2 FQNENV, per germline. The CDR3 DNA reads as TGTGCCAGCAGCCAATTTCAGGGGCTCCCTCCGGCTTTCTTT. Translating it yields CASSQFQGLPPAFF.